This T cell receptor beta chain was documented in a study of T cell changes during pregnancy in multiple sclerosis. Using immunoSEQ multiplex PCR, the repertoire was profiled, and TCRdb retains in-frame clones only, with some absent. The sample yields 110,000 or so clones, 85% to 95% seen once. CDR1 and CDR2 from the germline V gene are LNHDA and SQIVND (reference sequence). Trimming cost V 5 bases and J 2 bases; bases outside gene matches: 11. This CDR3 region has 16 residues. This clonotype was obtained from a female donor with multiple sclerosis, enrolled in a pregnancy study. The V call is TRBV19, the J call TRBJ2-5; 7 bases fit TRBD2. This specimen was peripheral blood, taken before pregnancy. CDR3 amino acids: CASSGSRGGRQETQYF. The CDR3 nucleotides are TGTGCCAGTAGTGGATCACGGGGAGGGAGGCAAGAGACCCAGTACTTC.